Following are 27 T cell receptor beta chains from one sample sequenced in a study of STAT5B mutations in CD4+ large granular lymphocyte leukemia. The protocol was immunoSEQ multiplex PCR, while the TCRdb copy is restricted to in-frame clones and leaves out a portion. The repertoire holds around 33,000 clones, with approximately 73% as singletons. The sample consisted of CD4+ T cells from blood buffy coats. These receptors originate from a human donor in good health.

The V gene is TRBV5-1, the J gene TRBJ2-7; the D gene is possibly TRBD2 (6 bases). The CDR3 length is 14 residues. In germline, CDR1 is SGHRS, CDR2 YFSETQ. The V end lost 4 bases, the J end lost 2 bases, and 13 bases lay between the germline ends. The CDR3 region has the DNA TGCGCCAGCAGCACCCAGGGAGGAGCCTACGAGCAGTACTTC. Its protein is CASSTQGGAYEQYF.

This clone was detected only a few times. The CDR3 DNA reads TGTGCCAGCTCACCGGGGCAGGGTGAAGCTTTCTTT. Encoded protein: CASSPGQGEAFF. The gene calls are TRBV18 and TRBJ1-1, with D perhaps matching TRBD1 (5 bases). Germline V gene sequence: CDR1 KGHSH, CDR2 LQKENI. Trimming removed 3 bases from V and 7 bases from J, with 9 bases in between. The CDR3 contains 12 residues.

CDR3 in DNA: TGTGCCAGCAGCTTAGAAGGCCTCAGCACGGAGACCCAGTACTTC. This translates into CASSLEGLSTETQYF. The chain employs TRBV7-9 and TRBJ2-5, with D hard to call. With 1 base removed from V and 5 bases from J, the gap between germline ends came to 14 bases. CDR1 is SEHNR, CDR2 FQNEAQ, per germline (reference sequence). There are 15 residues in the CDR3.

The chain links TRBV5-3 to TRBJ2-4; TRBD2 aligns across 11 bases. TRBV5-3 is an ORF for which the function is uncertain. CDR3 length: 15 residues. The trim removed 3 bases at V and 5 bases at J, leaving 4 bases unmatched. CDR3 sequence (DNA): TGTGCCAGAAGCTCACTAGCGGGAGCTCAAAACATTCAGTACTTC. This translates into CARSSLAGAQNIQYF.

The genes are TRBV7-9 and TRBJ1-2; possible D gene TRBD1, 5 bases. Germline V gene lookup returns CDR1 SEHNR and CDR2 FQNEAQ (reference sequence). There are 14 residues in the CDR3. V lost 1 base to trimming and J lost 8 bases, with 14 bases between them. The CDR3 protein is CASSLVPAGQGYTF. The DNA for the CDR3 is TGTGCCAGCAGCTTAGTTCCCGCAGGGCAAGGCTACACCTTC.

The gene calls are TRBV13 and TRBJ2-1; 9 nucleotides line up with TRBD1. From germline, CDR1 is PRHDT and CDR2 FYEKMQ (reference sequence). This CDR3 comprises 12 residues. V lost 5 bases and J lost 7; bases outside the gene matches: 0. In nucleotides, the CDR3 is TGTGCCAGCAGCGACAGGGGGAATGAGCAGTTCTTC. Translation gives CASSDRGNEQFF.

V is TRBV27 and J is TRBJ2-7, with 8 bases that match TRBD2. The CDR3 has 15 amino acids. V trimming: 0 bases; J trimming: 6 bases; junction bases outside the gene matches: 7. In germline, CDR1 is MNHEY, CDR2 SMNVEV (reference sequence). The CDR3 sequence is CASSLSSGSSGEQYF. The CDR3 coding sequence is TGTGCCAGCAGTTTATCGAGCGGGAGTTCTGGCGAGCAGTACTTC.

This chain links TRBV12-5 with TRBJ2-7; possibly TRBD2 for D (5 bases). Trimming removed 1 base at V and 7 bases at J, with 5 bases between. The CDR3 contains 11 residues. CDR1 is LGHNT, CDR2 FRNRAP, per germline. As DNA, the CDR3 is TGTGCTAGTGGTTTGGGGAGGGAGCAGTACTTC. This sequence encodes CASGLGREQYF. Filled out from reference TRBV12-5 and TRBJ2-7, the complete variable domain reads DARVTQTPRHKVTEMGQEVTMRCQPILGHNTVFWYRQTMMQGLELLAYFRNRAPLDDSGMPKDRFSAEMPDATLATLKIQPSEPRDSAVYFCASGLGREQYFGPGTRLTVT.

This chain links TRBV4-3 with TRBJ2-3, with TRBD2 as a possible D gene (6 bases). The length of the CDR3 is 14 residues. Trimming took off 4 bases at V and 2 bases at J, with 10 bases between the two ends. In germline, CDR1 is LGHNA, CDR2 YSLEER. The CDR3: CASSPGTATDTQYF. In nucleotides, the CDR3 is TGCGCCAGCAGCCCCGGGACTGCCACAGATACGCAGTATTTT.

The chain joins TRBV7-9 to TRBJ1-4; D gene unclear. CDR1 SEHNR and CDR2 FQNEAQ come from the germline V gene (reference sequence). V shed 5 bases and J shed 4 bases, with 8 bases lying between them. The CDR3 length is 13 residues. CDR3 loop: CASSPRFNEKLFF. In DNA form, the CDR3 reads TGTGCCAGCAGCCCGCGATTTAATGAAAAACTGTTTTTT.

The chain links TRBV2 to TRBJ2-1, with 14 bases that match TRBD2. The V and J ends lost 6 bases and 6 bases, in that order; junction bases with no gene match: 16. CDR1 and CDR2 from the germline V gene are SNHLY and FYNNEI. This CDR3 has 19 residues. As DNA, the CDR3 is TGTGCCAGCAGCGCCGGGACTAGCGGGAGTGGGGCGGGGCCCAATGAGCAGTTCTTC. Translation gives CASSAGTSGSGAGPNEQFF.

The chain is built from TRBV15 and TRBJ2-7; TRBD2 matches at 10 bases. Germline trimming cut 5 bases from V and 0 bases from J; bases unmatched to any gene: 7. Germline V gives CDR1 LNHNV, CDR2 YYDKDF (reference sequence). The CDR3 loop spans 16 amino acids. CDR3: CATSPRRTSGSYEQYF. In DNA, the CDR3 is TGTGCCACCAGCCCAAGGCGGACTAGCGGCTCCTACGAGCAGTACTTC.

This chain links TRBV5-1 with TRBJ1-1; D might be TRBD1 (5 bases). V was cut by 3 bases and J by 1 base, with 13 bases left in between. CDR1 and CDR2 from the germline V gene are SGHRS and YFSETQ. The CDR3 has 15 amino acids. This CDR3 is CASSSSMGPNTEAFF. The CDR3 DNA reads TGCGCCAGCAGCTCGTCGATGGGACCGAACACTGAAGCTTTCTTT.

This clone was seen just once. J is TRBJ1-2 and V is TRBV6-5, with 7 bases that match TRBD1. The CDR3 has 15 residues. The ends lost 7 bases at V and 4 bases at J; junction bases unmatched: 12. CDR1 is MNHEY and CDR2 is SVGAGI in the germline V gene. The CDR3 DNA reads as TGTGCCAGCACCGACTGGGGGACAGAGACCTATGGCTACACCTTC. It yields the protein CASTDWGTETYGYTF.

V is TRBV9 and J is TRBJ2-1; D ambiguous. Trimming pared 1 base from V and 6 bases from J, leaving 8 bases between. From germline, CDR1 is SGDLS and CDR2 YYNGEE. The CDR3 runs to 13 residues. For the CDR3, the DNA is TGTGCCAGCAGCGTATCGGGTAGCAATGAGCAGTTCTTC. Protein product: CASSVSGSNEQFF.

This rearrangement joins TRBV7-2 to TRBJ2-1; possible D gene TRBD1, 7 bases. The CDR3 has 16 amino acids. CDR1 is SGHTA, CDR2 FQGNSA, per germline. V lost 2 bases to trimming and J lost 10 bases, with 21 bases between them. The CDR3 DNA sequence: TGTGCCAGCAGCTTATTGAGGGCTGGGCCAGGGGGGGAGCAGTTCTTC. Amino acid sequence: CASSLLRAGPGGEQFF.

In its sample, this clone was seen once. The chain combines TRBV5-4 with TRBJ2-7; no firm D call. This CDR3 comprises 14 residues. V shed 2 bases and J shed 4 bases, with 13 bases lying between them. Germline V gives CDR1 SGHNT, CDR2 YYREEE (reference sequence). CDR3 protein: CASSLEPAWYEQYF. In DNA form, the CDR3 reads TGTGCCAGCAGCTTAGAACCCGCTTGGTACGAGCAGTACTTC.

V and J are TRBV9 and TRBJ2-3; maybe TRBD2 (6 bases). V was trimmed by 0 bases and J by 5 bases, leaving 16 bases between them. Germline loops: CDR1 SGDLS, CDR2 YYNGEE. This CDR3 comprises 16 residues. CDR3 nucleotides: TGTGCCAGCAGCGTAGGTGGGGGGACGAGGAAAGATACGCAGTATTTT. It codes for CASSVGGGTRKDTQYF.

CDR3 nucleotide sequence: TGTGCCAGCAGCAGGCGTCAGGGGGGCAATCAGCCCCAGCATTTT. Translating it yields CASSRRQGGNQPQHF. J is TRBJ1-5 and V is TRBV28, with 7 bases fitting TRBD1. CDR1 MDHEN and CDR2 SYDVKM come from the germline V gene. The J segment lost 2 bases and the V segment lost 6 bases, leaving 7 bases of the junction unmatched. CDR3 length equals 15 residues.

The chain joins TRBV7-8 to TRBJ2-7; perhaps TRBD2 as D (5 bases). The CDR3 runs to 16 residues. Per the germline V gene, CDR1 is SGHVS and CDR2 is FQNEAQ. The V end was cut by 5 bases, the J end by 0 bases, with 17 bases between. CDR3 loop: CASSLNTGISSYEQYF. In DNA, the CDR3 is TGTGCCAGCAGCCTTAACACGGGGATAAGCTCCTACGAGCAGTACTTC.

The chain joins TRBV19 to TRBJ2-5; D is possibly TRBD1 (5 bases). The CDR3 is made up of 13 amino acids. The V and J ends lost 0 bases and 5 bases respectively, with 7 bases between them. Germline CDR1 and CDR2: LNHDA and SQIVND (reference sequence). The CDR3 spells CASSIEKGETQYF. For the CDR3, the DNA is TGTGCCAGTAGTATAGAAAAGGGGGAGACCCAGTACTTC.

This clone is a singleton in its sample. The gene calls are TRBV2 and TRBJ2-5; perhaps TRBD2 as D (5 bases). V was trimmed by 6 bases and J by 5 bases, leaving 13 bases between them. This CDR3 has 13 residues. The V gene's germline CDR1 is SNHLY and CDR2 FYNNEI. In nucleotides, the CDR3 is TGTGCCAGCAGAGAGGACTTTAGGGAGACCCAGTACTTC. Translating gives CASREDFRETQYF.

This clone was seen only a few times. The rearrangement links TRBV28 to TRBJ2-7; D is possibly TRBD1 (5 bases). The CDR3 has 13 residues. The V end was cut by 5 bases, the J end by 3 bases, with 11 bases between. Germline V lookup: CDR1 MDHEN, CDR2 SYDVKM. The CDR3 bases are TGTGCCAGCAGTACTGACAGCAACTACGAGCAGTACTTC. Its protein is CASSTDSNYEQYF. The full variable domain, with the rest looked up from reference TRBV28 and TRBJ2-7, is DVKVTQSSRYLVKRTGEKVFLECVQDMDHENMFWYRQDPGLGLRLIYFSYDVKMKEKGDIPEGYSVSREKKERFSLILESASTNQTSMYLCASSTDSNYEQYFGPGTRLTVT.

This clone came up once. This chain connects TRBV20-1 to TRBJ2-5; the D call may be TRBD1 or TRBD2 (6 bases each). There are 11 residues in the CDR3. Germline CDR1 is DFQATT and CDR2 is SNEGSKA (reference sequence). Trimming removed 6 bases at V and 4 bases at J, with 9 bases between. The CDR3 nucleotides read TGCAGTGCAGGGGGGAGAGAGACCCAGTACTTC. It specifies CSAGGRETQYF.

This clone was seen only a few times. J is TRBJ2-1 and V is TRBV19; D remains ambiguous. CDR3 size: 11 residues. Germline V gene data show CDR1 as LNHDA and CDR2 as SQIVND (reference sequence). Trimming shortened V by 2 bases and J by 6 bases, and 2 bases separated the two germline ends. CDR3 protein: CASSITNEQFF. CDR3 in DNA: TGTGCCAGTAGTATAACCAATGAGCAGTTCTTC.

This sequence joins TRBV29-1 and TRBJ2-2; D may be TRBD2 (5 bases). Germline-derived CDR1 and CDR2 are SQVTM and ANQGSEA. CDR3 size: 15 residues. Trimming shortened V by 4 bases and J by 4 bases, and 16 bases separated the two germline ends. The CDR3 coding sequence is TGCAGCGTTGGGAAGACTACCTCTTCCACCGGGGAGCTGTTTTTT. Protein: CSVGKTTSSTGELFF.

The rearrangement links TRBV19 to TRBJ1-5, with a weak D call TRBD1 (6 bases). CDR3 length: 17 amino acids. Deletions cut 2 bases from V and 0 bases from J, with 14 bases between. CDR1 and CDR2 (germline): LNHDA, SQIVND (reference sequence). In nucleotides, the CDR3 is TGTGCCAGTAGTATAAGGGGGACGGAAAATAGCAATCAGCCCCAGCATTTT. Encoded protein: CASSIRGTENSNQPQHF.